This T cell receptor (beta chain) was documented in a study of cytomegalovirus exposure and HLA in healthy donors. This clone was seen many times. Its antigen is not identified. Other DNA sequences of this sample code for an identical CDR3. General study results and limits: An analysis was carried out at a later point. It showed that HLA-associated TCR beta chains were more clonally expanded than equally common non-associated chains. A reported reduction in N-insertions relative to the roughly 610-donor mean was seen in an Asian-associated ancestry cluster in a later analysis. In a later analysis, a missense DCLRE1C variant was linked to TCR beta V- and J-gene trimming. Across donors, sequencing depth was assumed by presence/absence analyses to be roughly uniform.

V dropped 1 base and J dropped 3 bases, with 9 bases sitting between them. The CDR3 length is 14 residues. Looked up from germline, CDR1 is LGHNA and CDR2 is YNFKEQ. PCR used 60 Vbeta primers and 13 Jbeta primers. Here immunoSEQ multiplex PCR was the method, and the copy in TCRdb shows in-frame clones only, minus some. The table has about 120,000 clones, 15% seen once. This receptor was identified in a woman in her late teens or twenties in good health and CMV-seronegative. Sequenced: PBMCs. This chain connects TRBV4-2 to TRBJ1-1; D gene ambiguous. The CDR3 region is CASSQGVGDTEAFF. The CDR3 nucleotides are TGTGCCAGCAGCCAAGGAGTCGGAGACACTGAAGCTTTCTTT.